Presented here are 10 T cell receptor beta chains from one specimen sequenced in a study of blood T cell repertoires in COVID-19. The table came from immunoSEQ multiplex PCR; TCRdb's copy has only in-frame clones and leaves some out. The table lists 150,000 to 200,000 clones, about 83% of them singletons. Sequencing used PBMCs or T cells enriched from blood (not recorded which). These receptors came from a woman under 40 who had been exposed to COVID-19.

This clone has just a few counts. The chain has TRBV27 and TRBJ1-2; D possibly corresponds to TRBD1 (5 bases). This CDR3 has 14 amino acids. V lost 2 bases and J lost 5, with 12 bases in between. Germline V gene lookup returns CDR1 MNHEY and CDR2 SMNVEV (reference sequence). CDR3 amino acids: CASSLGGRTYGYTF. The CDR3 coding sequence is TGTGCCAGCAGTTTAGGCGGGAGGACATATGGCTACACCTTC.

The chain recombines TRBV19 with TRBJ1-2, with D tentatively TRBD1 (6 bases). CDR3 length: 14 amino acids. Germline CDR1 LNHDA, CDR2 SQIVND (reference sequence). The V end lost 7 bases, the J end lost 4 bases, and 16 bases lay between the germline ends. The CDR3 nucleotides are TGTGCCAGTATCAAGGGACAAGACTCCTATGGCTACACCTTC. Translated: CASIKGQDSYGYTF.

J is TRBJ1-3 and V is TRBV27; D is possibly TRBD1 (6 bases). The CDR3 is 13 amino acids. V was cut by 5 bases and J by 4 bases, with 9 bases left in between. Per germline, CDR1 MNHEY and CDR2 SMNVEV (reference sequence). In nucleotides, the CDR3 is TGTGCCAGCAGTCTAGGGGGAGGAAACACCATATATTTT. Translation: CASSLGGGNTIYF.

The CDR3 here is CASSSHLWAGGGGVDEKLFF. The CDR3 region has the DNA TGTGCCAGCAGCTCCCACTTGTGGGCAGGGGGCGGTGGGGTCGATGAAAAACTGTTTTTT. The rearrangement uses TRBV7-8 and TRBJ1-4, with 8 nucleotides matching TRBD1. Germline lookup yields CDR1 SGHVS and CDR2 FQNEAQ. The ends lost 4 bases at V and 6 bases at J; junction bases unmatched: 22. This CDR3 is built from 20 residues.

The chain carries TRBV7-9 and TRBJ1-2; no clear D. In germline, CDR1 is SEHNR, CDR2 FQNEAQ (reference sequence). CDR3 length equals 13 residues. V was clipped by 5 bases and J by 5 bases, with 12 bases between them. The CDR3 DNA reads TGTGCCAGCAGCGCCCGGGATCCGTATGGCTACACCTTC. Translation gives CASSARDPYGYTF.

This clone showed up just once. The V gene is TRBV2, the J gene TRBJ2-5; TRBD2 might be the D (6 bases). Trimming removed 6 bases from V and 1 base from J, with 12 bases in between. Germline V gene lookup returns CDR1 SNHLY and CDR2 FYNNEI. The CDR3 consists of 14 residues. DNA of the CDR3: TGTGCCAGCAGCATTGGACTAATCCAAGAGACCCAGTACTTC. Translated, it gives CASSIGLIQETQYF.

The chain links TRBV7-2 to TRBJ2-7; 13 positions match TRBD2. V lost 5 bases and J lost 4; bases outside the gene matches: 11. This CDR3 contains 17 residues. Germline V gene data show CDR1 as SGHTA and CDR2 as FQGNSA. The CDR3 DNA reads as TGTGCCAGCAGCGCTCGTACTAGCGGGGGGGGGCTTTACGAGCAGTACTTC. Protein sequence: CASSARTSGGGLYEQYF.

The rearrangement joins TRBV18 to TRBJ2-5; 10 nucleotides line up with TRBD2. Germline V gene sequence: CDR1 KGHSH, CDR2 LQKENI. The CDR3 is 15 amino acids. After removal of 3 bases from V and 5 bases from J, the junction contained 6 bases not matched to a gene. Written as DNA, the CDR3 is TGTGCCAGCTCACCGAGCGGGGGGGCCGCGGAGACCCAGTACTTC. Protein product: CASSPSGGAAETQYF.

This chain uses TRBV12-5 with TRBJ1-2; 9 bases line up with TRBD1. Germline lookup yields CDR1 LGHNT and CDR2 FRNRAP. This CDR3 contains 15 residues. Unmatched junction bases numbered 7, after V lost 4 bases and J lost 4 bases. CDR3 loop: CASGSGTGTLYGYTF. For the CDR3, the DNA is TGTGCTAGTGGTTCCGGGACAGGGACTCTCTATGGCTACACCTTC.

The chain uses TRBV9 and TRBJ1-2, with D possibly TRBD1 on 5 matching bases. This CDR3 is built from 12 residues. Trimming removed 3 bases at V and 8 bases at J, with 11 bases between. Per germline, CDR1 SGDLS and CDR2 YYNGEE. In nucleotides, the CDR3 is TGTGCCAGCAGCGGGGGCAGAGAAGGCTACACCTTC. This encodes CASSGGREGYTF.